The present TCR beta chain was sequenced within a study of blood T cell repertoires in COVID-19. Clones were sequenced by immunoSEQ multiplex PCR, and TCRdb holds only the in-frame ones, with some missing. The sample lists 310,000 or so clones; 90% were seen once. There are 13 residues in the CDR3. Trimming shortened V by 2 bases and J by 4 bases, and 11 bases separated the two germline ends. The germline V gene has CDR1 SQVTM and CDR2 ANQGSEA. Sequencing input: PBMCs or T cells enriched from blood (not recorded which). The V gene is TRBV29-1, the J gene TRBJ2-5, with D perhaps matching TRBD2 (7 bases). This clonotype originated in a woman aged 18-35 years with acute COVID-19. In nucleotides, the CDR3 is TGCAGCGTTGAACGGGGGGCGGGAGAGACCCAGTACTTC. Its translation is CSVERGAGETQYF.